The entry that follows covers one T cell receptor beta chain sequence. The antigen is not known. This sample was taken from a study of T-cell memory formation after mild COVID-19. V gave up 2 bases and J gave up 2 bases, with 10 bases separating them. Looked up from germline, CDR1 is SGHRS and CDR2 is YFSETQ. The CDR3 runs to 14 residues. TCRdb reprocessed the 5' RACE reads via MiXCR and lists one record per CDR3 protein. Of more than 300,000 distinct CDR3 sequences in the sample, roughly 20% are singletons; the top ten hold over 20%. Study-wide points: CD4+ contracting clones were mainly CM and EM; CD8+ ones, EMRA.

The source of this sequence is a man aged 18 to 35 who had mild COVID-19 (a few samples of this study predate the infection). Cell type and time point are not known. The chain has TRBV5-1 and TRBJ1-2; D unresolved. The sequenced sample consisted of PBMCs or a T cell subset sorted from them (not recorded which). The CDR3 is CASSFNPGNYGYTF. The DNA of the CDR3 is TGCGCCAGCAGCTTTAATCCGGGAAACTATGGCTACACCTTC.